This T cell receptor beta chain was sequenced during a study of human T cells and chemical hapten exposure. Across the whole study: Sensitizing treatment utilized 2% DPC over a roughly 2 cm by roughly 2 cm portion of upper inner arm skin. Study-wide points: Expanded TCRs formed significantly more large CDR3 similarity clusters than controls.

This clonotype came up a few times. The antigen is undetermined. The germline gives CDR1 LGHDT, CDR2 YNNKEL (reference sequence). J lost 5 bases, V lost 6 bases, and 7 bases had no gene match. This CDR3 has 15 amino acids. This sample's time point: pre-sensitization, week 0. Treatment noted: therapeutic diphenylcyclopropenone sensitization with weekly scalp DPC. Per the original methods: Samples had a median of around 92,000 TCRs, ranging roughly 20,000 to 750,000. TCRdb recomputed calls from the RACE reads with MiXCR, one row per CDR3 protein. Clone size and V and J calls follow TCRdb, not the original study. The repertoire holds about 120,000 distinct CDR3 sequences, with roughly 13% as singletons.

Sample: whole blood, taken in connection with sensitization to the hapten diphenylcyclopropenone (DPC). The rearrangement uses TRBV3-1 and TRBJ2-3, with TRBD2 identical over 11 bases. The receptor was isolated from a woman in her late teens or twenties with alopecia areata. Some clones in this sample may be carry-over from other donors' samples. The CDR3 nucleotides read TGTGCCAGCAGACATAGCGGGGGGGCTGTAGATACGCAGTATTTT. Translating gives CASRHSGGAVDTQYF.